Below, 32 T cell receptor beta chains from the same sample are listed, as sequenced in a study of blood T cells in healthy people across ages. Sample-barcoded 5' priming and a J-beta primer mix drove a second PCR of 7 to 11 cycles. MiXCR, applied by TCRdb to the 5' RACE reads, yields one record per CDR3 protein. The sample contains 550,000 to 700,000 distinct CDR3 sequences, 25% to 30% of which appear only once. Sequenced material: blood. These TCRs come from a woman in her 70s in good health.

Ten or more counts support this clonotype. The CDR3 loop reads CASRISGQPSETQYF. The CDR3 DNA sequence: TGTGCCAGCAGGATAAGCGGACAGCCTAGCGAGACCCAGTACTTC. This chain links TRBV27 with TRBJ2-5; the D gene is possibly TRBD1 (6 bases). Trimming cost V 6 bases and J 5 bases, with 19 bases left between them. This CDR3 spans 15 amino acids. Germline V gives CDR1 MNHEY, CDR2 SMNVEV (reference sequence).

The chain recombines TRBV6-5 with TRBJ2-2; the match to TRBD1 covers 8 bases. This CDR3 comprises 15 residues. Germline values: CDR1 MNHEY, CDR2 SVGAGI. The trim removed 0 bases at V and 4 bases at J, leaving 1 base unmatched. The CDR3 reads CASSYSDRVTGELFF. The CDR3 nucleotides read TGTGCCAGCAGTTACTCGGACAGGGTCACCGGGGAGCTGTTTTTT.

The gene calls are TRBV7-2 and TRBJ2-7; 11 nucleotides match TRBD2. The CDR3 runs to 17 residues. V shed 5 bases, J shed 2 bases, and the junction held 11 bases outside the gene matches. CDR1 is SGHTA, CDR2 FQGNSA, per germline. CDR3 loop: CASSPELAGASTYEQYF. CDR3 coding DNA: TGTGCCAGCAGCCCGGAACTAGCGGGGGCTTCGACCTACGAGCAGTACTTC.

This clonotype appeared a few times. The chain carries TRBV4-3 and TRBJ1-1; TRBD1 agrees at 7 bases. CDR3 size: 14 residues. Looked up from germline, CDR1 is LGHNA and CDR2 is YSLEER. Trimming took 2 bases from V and 3 from J; bases not matched to a gene: 3. CDR3 nucleotide sequence: TGCGCCAGCAGCCAACAGGGGGTTGACACTGAAGCTTTCTTT. Translating gives CASSQQGVDTEAFF.

This clonotype was seen at least ten times. The chain is built from TRBV10-3 and TRBJ2-2; D unresolved. The length of the CDR3 is 16 residues. V lost 0 bases, J lost 0 bases, and 8 bases lay in between. The V gene's germline CDR1 is ENHRY and CDR2 SYGVKD. This CDR3 reads CAISESVGSNTGELFF. In DNA, the CDR3 is TGTGCCATCAGTGAGTCGGTCGGGTCGAACACCGGGGAGCTGTTTTTT.

This clonotype was observed a handful of times. The chain employs TRBV20-1 and TRBJ1-2; 12 bases fit TRBD1. This CDR3 comprises 17 residues. CDR1 and CDR2 (germline): DFQATT, SNEGSKA (reference sequence). V shed 2 bases, J shed 6 bases, and the junction held 13 bases outside the gene matches. CDR3 coding DNA: TGCAGTGCTAGAATCCCGGGACAGGGGGCGCTTTTGGATGGCTACACCTTC. Translated: CSARIPGQGALLDGYTF.

The chain employs TRBV4-2 and TRBJ2-5, with D perhaps matching TRBD1 (5 bases). TRBJ2-7 explains the end of the DNA better; the J call may be wrong. This CDR3 region has 16 residues. The germline gives CDR1 LGHNA, CDR2 YNFKEQ. The CDR3 loop reads CASSQEGALLSYEQYF. CDR3 nucleotides: TGTGCCAGCAGCCAAGAAGGGGCGCTCCTCTCCTACGAGCAGTACTTC.

This clonotype has only one observation. The chain couples TRBV12-3 or TRBV12-4 to TRBJ2-5; D remains ambiguous. The J call may be faulty, since TRBJ2-1 better matches the DNA end. The CDR3 totals 15 residues. The CDR3 is CASSLKAPSPNEQFF. The CDR3 DNA reads as TGTGCCAGCAGTTTAAAGGCCCCCTCCCCGAATGAGCAGTTCTTC.

This clonotype was observed many times. The chain combines TRBV29-1 with TRBJ2-1, with 8 bases matching TRBD2. The length of the CDR3 is 14 residues. V lost 7 bases and J lost 9; bases outside the gene matches: 14. The germline V gene has CDR1 SQVTM and CDR2 ANQGSEA. CDR3 bases: TGCAGCGCGGGGCGGGGGGCATCTAGCGGTGAGCAGTTCTTC. It encodes CSAGRGASSGEQFF.

The CDR3: CASSQGVAEKLFF. The CDR3, as DNA: TGTGCCAGCAGCCAGGGGGTTGCGGAAAAACTGTTTTTT. The chain couples TRBV3-1 to TRBJ1-4, with D perhaps TRBD1 (5 bases). The ends were cut back, 3 bases at V and 8 bases at J, with 10 bases in the middle. The V gene's germline CDR1 is LGHDT and CDR2 YNNKEL (reference sequence). This CDR3 is 13 amino acids long.

The sample holds a few counts of this clonotype. CDR3 sequence: CASSLGETNSPLHF. In DNA, the CDR3 is TGCGCCAGCAGCTTGGGGGAGACGAATTCACCCCTCCACTTT. The chain employs TRBV5-1 and TRBJ1-6; D not resolved. The length of the CDR3 is 14 residues. Per the germline V gene, CDR1 is SGHRS and CDR2 is YFSETQ. Trimming stripped 0 bases from V and 7 bases from J, with 8 bases between.

V and J are TRBV6-1 and TRBJ1-5; D is uncertain. The ends were cut back, 2 bases at V and 1 base at J, with 9 bases in the middle. The germline gives CDR1 MNHNS, CDR2 SASEGT. CDR3 length equals 15 residues. The DNA of the CDR3 is TGTGCCAGCAGTGAAAAGAAACAGAGCAATCAGCCCCAGCATTTT. Protein product: CASSEKKQSNQPQHF.

This clonotype has only a few counts. This rearrangement joins TRBV20-1 to TRBJ2-7; D uncertain. Germline V CDR1 and CDR2: DFQATT, SNEGSKA (reference sequence). The V gene lost 1 base and the J gene lost 0 bases, with 10 bases spanning the gap. CDR3 size: 14 residues. The CDR3 nucleotides are TGCAGTGCTAGAGGAGGTCTAACCTCCTACGAGCAGTACTTC. Protein: CSARGGLTSYEQYF.

The V call is TRBV20-1, the J call TRBJ2-3; 8 nucleotides agree with TRBD2. This CDR3 region has 16 residues. The germline V gene encodes CDR1 DFQATT and CDR2 SNEGSKA (reference sequence). Trimming removed 4 bases from V and 4 bases from J; junction bases left unmatched: 13. CDR3: CSATKVRPGGADTQYF. CDR3 DNA sequence: TGCAGTGCTACGAAAGTACGGCCGGGGGGGGCAGATACGCAGTATTTT.

The chain carries TRBV7-3 and TRBJ1-2; D gene ambiguous. The germline gives CDR1 SGHTA, CDR2 FQGTGA. The CDR3 contains 13 residues. The ends were cut back, 3 bases at V and 4 bases at J, with 9 bases in the middle. The CDR3 spells CASSFSGIYGYTF. CDR3 DNA sequence: TGTGCCAGCAGCTTTTCGGGGATCTATGGCTACACCTTC.

The chain couples TRBV29-1 to TRBJ2-1; 8 bases align to TRBD2. The CDR3 covers 13 residues. V lost 3 bases to trimming and J lost 6 bases; unmatched junction nucleotides: 4. Germline CDR1 is SQVTM and CDR2 is ANQGSEA. The chain's CDR3 is CSVDGRGGNEQFF. The CDR3 bases are TGCAGCGTTGATGGTCGGGGGGGCAATGAGCAGTTCTTC.

V usage is TRBV20-1 and J usage is TRBJ1-4; TRBD1 is a possible D gene (5 bases). From germline, CDR1 is DFQATT and CDR2 SNEGSKA (reference sequence). V lost 5 bases to trimming and J lost 3 bases, with 13 bases between them. This CDR3 comprises 14 residues. In DNA form, the CDR3 reads TGCAGTGCTCCGTTTTGGGGGGCTAATGAAAAACTGTTTTTT. It is translated as CSAPFWGANEKLFF.

The chain links TRBV4-2 to TRBJ2-1, with 10 nucleotides matching TRBD2. The CDR3 is 16 amino acids. V was pared by 1 base and J by 5 bases, with 5 bases of the junction left unmatched. The germline V gene encodes CDR1 LGHNA and CDR2 YNFKEQ. CDR3 protein: CASSQVLAGGNNEQFF. As DNA, the CDR3 is TGTGCCAGCAGCCAAGTATTAGCGGGGGGAAACAATGAGCAGTTCTTC.

This clonotype turned up a few times. This chain links TRBV29-1 with TRBJ2-7; 7 bases match TRBD2. Looked up from germline, CDR1 is SQVTM and CDR2 is ANQGSEA. Trimming took 4 bases from V and 4 from J; bases not matched to a gene: 10. The CDR3 runs 14 residues. The CDR3 sequence is CSVVSGSGGYEQYF. Written as DNA, the CDR3 is TGCAGCGTTGTATCCGGGTCCGGGGGGTACGAGCAGTACTTC.

V and J are TRBV7-9 and TRBJ2-3; 9 positions match TRBD2. This CDR3 has 17 residues. The germline V gene has CDR1 SEHNR and CDR2 FQNEAQ (reference sequence). Germline trimming cut 5 bases from V and 5 bases from J; bases unmatched to any gene: 14. In nucleotides, the CDR3 is TGTGCCAGCAGCCCCCTACTCAAGCGGGGGGCCAGAGATACGCAGTATTTT. It is translated as CASSPLLKRGARDTQYF. Combining the CDR3 with reference TRBV7-9 and TRBJ2-3 gives the whole variable domain DTGVSQNPRHKITKRGQNVTFRCDPISEHNRLYWYRQTLGQGPEFLTYFQNEAQLEKSRLLSDRFSAERPKGSFSTLEIQRTEQGDSAMYLCASSPLLKRGARDTQYFGPGTRLTVL.

Concerning this clonotype itself: This is likely a read error, given that the CDR3 carries no conserved phenylalanine or tryptophan at its end. The chain employs TRBV6-4 and TRBJ1-1; D not certain. With 6 bases removed from V and 2 bases from J, the gap between germline ends came to 16 bases. Germline lookup yields CDR1 MRHNA and CDR2 SNTAGT. The CDR3 is made up of 15 amino acids. The CDR3 DNA sequence: TGTGCCAGCAGCCTAGAGGTACGGAGTAACACTGAAGCTTTCTCT. As protein: CASSLEVRSNTEAFS.

Details on this clonotype: The junction shows a germline mismatch at one end, possibly a read error. The chain combines TRBV7-7 with TRBJ1-1; D call uncertain. Germline V gives CDR1 SSHAT, CDR2 FNYEAQ (reference sequence). This CDR3 has 13 residues. The CDR3 nucleotides are TGTGCTAGCAGCTCACAGCAGAACACTGAAGCTTTCTTT. Amino acids: CASSSQQNTEAFF. Full variable domain (rest looked up from reference TRBV7-7 and TRBJ1-1): GAGVSQSPRYKVTKRGQDVTLRCDPISSHATLYWYQQALGQGPEFLTYFNYEAQPDKSGLPSDRFSAERPEGSISTLTIQRTEQRDSAMYRCASSSQQNTEAFFGQGTRLTVV.

V gene TRBV6-2 or TRBV6-3 combines with J gene TRBJ2-5; 7 nucleotides align to TRBD2. The CDR3 loop spans 14 amino acids. CDR1 is MNHEY and CDR2 is SVGEGT in the germline V gene. V trimming: 8 bases; J trimming: 4 bases; junction bases outside the gene matches: 10. In DNA, the CDR3 is TGTGCCAGCGTCACGGGGGGATATGGAGAGACCCAGTACTTC. Translation: CASVTGGYGETQYF.

V and J are TRBV25-1 and TRBJ2-1; TRBD2 agrees at 8 bases. The CDR3 extends over 16 amino acids. V trimming: 5 bases; J trimming: 7 bases; junction bases outside the gene matches: 13. Germline V gene lookup returns CDR1 MGHDK and CDR2 SYGVNS. CDR3: CASSSGGTRVGNEQFF. In nucleotides, the CDR3 is TGTGCCAGCAGTTCCGGGGGGACTAGGGTCGGGAATGAGCAGTTCTTC.

J is TRBJ2-1 and V is TRBV4-3; TRBD2 agrees at 7 bases. V lost 0 bases and J lost 7; bases outside the gene matches: 6. The CDR3 has 15 residues. Per germline, CDR1 LGHNA and CDR2 YSLEER. The chain's CDR3 is CASSQDGLAANEQFF. The CDR3, as DNA: TGCGCCAGCAGCCAAGATGGGCTAGCGGCGAATGAGCAGTTCTTC.

This clonotype was found many times. The chain has TRBV7-2 and TRBJ2-3, with D perhaps being TRBD1 or TRBD2 (7 bases each). CDR1 is SGHTA, CDR2 FQGNSA, per germline. The CDR3 totals 12 residues. V lost 4 bases and J lost 9, with 11 bases in between. CDR3 region: CASSSGGGTQYF. The CDR3, as DNA: TGTGCCAGCAGCTCAGGGGGGGGGACGCAGTATTTT.

With regard to this clonotype: Germline is not matched at one junction end, which may reflect a read error. The chain combines TRBV7-3 with TRBJ2-2; unclear D gene. The CDR3 totals 14 residues. CDR1 and CDR2 from the germline V gene are SGHTA and FQGTGA. The CDR3 nucleotides read TGTTCCAGCAGCTCACAGCGGAACACCGGGGAGCTGTTTTTT. It codes for CSSSSQRNTGELFF.

This clonotype was seen a handful of times. V is TRBV20-1 and J is TRBJ2-3; perhaps TRBD2 as D (6 bases). There are 13 residues in the CDR3. V was clipped by 0 bases and J by 5 bases, with 9 bases between them. Germline loops: CDR1 DFQATT, CDR2 SNEGSKA (reference sequence). CDR3 nucleotides: TGCAGTGCTAGAGAGGACTACCGAGATACGCAGTATTTT. This encodes CSAREDYRDTQYF.

CDR3 sequence reads: CASSHVFLAGELFF. CDR3 nucleotides: TGTGCCAGCAGCCACGTCTTCTTGGCCGGGGAGCTGTTTTTT. The chain uses TRBV11-2 and TRBJ2-2; unclear D gene. V was clipped by 5 bases and J by 6 bases, with 13 bases between them. CDR1 SGHAT and CDR2 FQNNGV come from the germline V gene. The CDR3 loop spans 14 amino acids.

Comment on this clonotype: One end of the junction is discordant with germline, which a read error may explain. The chain couples TRBV29-1 to TRBJ2-1; 9 bases map to TRBD1. CDR1 SQVTM and CDR2 ANQGSEA come from the germline V gene. The CDR3 runs 14 residues. CDR3 in amino acids: CSVEKGQGNNEQFF. The DNA of the CDR3 is TGCAGCGTTGAAAAGGGACAGGGTAACAACGAGCAGTTCTTC.

This clonotype has just a few counts. J is TRBJ1-1 and V is TRBV4-3; unclear D gene. Germline V gene data show CDR1 as LGHNA and CDR2 as YSLEER. CDR3 size: 15 residues. Deletions cut 4 bases from V and 4 bases from J, with 16 bases between. Here the CDR3 DNA reads TGCGCCAGCAGCCTAATGACTGGGTGGGGCACTGAAGCTTTCTTT. This translates into CASSLMTGWGTEAFF.

The chain uses TRBV6-2 or TRBV6-3 and TRBJ2-2; possibly TRBD1 for D (6 bases). The CDR3 has 17 residues. Germline loops: CDR1 MNHEY, CDR2 SVGEGT. Trimming pared 4 bases from V and 0 bases from J, leaving 15 bases between. CDR3 nucleotide sequence: TGTGCCAGCAGTTCCCGGACAGCTCCGACGAACACCGGGGAGCTGTTTTTT. Its protein product is CASSSRTAPTNTGELFF.